The 3 T cell receptor beta chains given below trace back to one sample, sequenced in a study of response to subunit inactivated influenza vaccine. TCRdb reanalysed the RT-PCR reads using MiXCR and keeps one entry per CDR3 protein. This sample has roughly 700,000 distinct CDR3 sequences; 11% to 15% occur once, and the top ten carry less than 7%. The material sequenced was PBMCs from blood, taken 14 days before vaccination. The source of these receptors is a man aged 45-65 years who received an inactivated influenza vaccine.

The chain combines TRBV11-2 with TRBJ2-2; TRBD2 matches at 10 bases. The germline CDR1 and CDR2 sequences are SGHAT and FQNNGV. With 3 bases clipped from V and 6 bases from J, the junction kept 10 bases outside the gene matches. This CDR3 contains 17 residues. This chain's CDR3 is CASSFSLAGVGAGELFF. Written as DNA, the CDR3 is TGTGCCAGCAGCTTTAGTCTAGCGGGAGTTGGAGCCGGGGAGCTGTTTTTT.

This clonotype was counted between two and nine times. The chain carries TRBV18 and TRBJ1-1; D gene ambiguous. Per germline, CDR1 KGHSH and CDR2 LQKENI. Between the trimmed V and J ends, which lost 6 bases and 2 bases, there was a span of 16 bases. CDR3 length: 15 residues. The CDR3, as DNA: TGTGCCAGCTCCCAGGACCCCGGAGGAAACACTGAAGCTTTCTTT. Protein sequence: CASSQDPGGNTEAFF.

This clonotype has just a few counts. The rearrangement uses TRBV2 and TRBJ2-7; D is uncertain. V was clipped by 5 bases and J by 4 bases, with 9 bases between them. Germline assignment: CDR1 SNHLY and CDR2 FYNNEI. This CDR3 contains 12 residues. The CDR3 is CASSRRIYEQYF. DNA of the CDR3: TGTGCCAGCAGTCGACGGATATACGAGCAGTACTTC.